The 10 T cell receptor beta chains below come from one sample, sequenced in a study of T cell repertoires in cytomegalovirus infection. No antigens are known for them. TCRdb recomputed calls from the reads with MiXCR, one row per CDR3 protein. The sample carries 450,000 to 600,000 distinct CDR3 sequences, about two fifths recorded once. The source was cultured PBMCs, collected from culture after CMV antigen stimulation. Receptors originate from a human donor in good health (CMV status not recorded). Some clones in this sample may be carry-over from other donors' samples.

This clonotype was seen many times. The CDR3 DNA reads as TGTGCCAGCAGACCTGCGGCGACAGATACGCAGTATTTT. Translation gives CASRPAATDTQYF. This chain links TRBV7-2 with TRBJ2-3; D call uncertain. This CDR3 comprises 13 residues. V was shortened by 6 bases and J by 3 bases, with 10 bases between the two germline ends. Germline lookup yields CDR1 SGHTA and CDR2 FQGNSA.

The rearrangement links TRBV7-2 to TRBJ2-1; D is perhaps TRBD1 or TRBD2 (5 bases each). The CDR3 has 13 residues. Trimming pared 5 bases from V and 10 bases from J, leaving 15 bases between. Germline V lookup: CDR1 SGHTA, CDR2 FQGNSA. The CDR3 sequence is CASSPGTQGEQFF. CDR3 sequence (DNA): TGTGCCAGCAGCCCGGGGACCCAAGGGGAGCAGTTCTTC.

The CDR3 DNA is TGTGCCAGCAGCTCTCCCTCTAGCGGGGGCCAAGATACGCAGTATTTT. Encoded protein: CASSSPSSGGQDTQYF. The chain has TRBV7-2 and TRBJ2-3; 10 bases agree with TRBD2. Looked up from germline, CDR1 is SGHTA and CDR2 is FQGNSA. This CDR3 has 16 amino acids. Trimming cost V 4 bases and J 5 bases; bases outside gene matches: 9.

The chain joins TRBV19 to TRBJ2-1; 12 nucleotides agree with TRBD2. Germline V gene lookup returns CDR1 LNHDA and CDR2 SQIVND (reference sequence). Unmatched junction bases numbered 8, after V lost 7 bases and J lost 4 bases. This CDR3 contains 16 residues. CDR3 loop: CASKEASGGVYNEQFF. The CDR3, as DNA: TGTGCCAGTAAAGAGGCTAGCGGGGGGGTTTACAATGAGCAGTTCTTC.

This clonotype was picked up a small number of times. The J gene is TRBJ1-4, the V gene TRBV7-6; possibly TRBD1 for D (6 bases). V was trimmed by 5 bases and J by 5 bases, leaving 18 bases between them. The CDR3 consists of 16 residues. Germline V lookup: CDR1 SGHVS, CDR2 FNYEAQ. CDR3 DNA sequence: TGTGCCAGCAGCCCCGGCCAATGGAGGGGGAATGAAAAACTGTTTTTT. Residues: CASSPGQWRGNEKLFF.

There are a few counts of this clonotype. The rearrangement uses TRBV6-1 and TRBJ1-3; D remains ambiguous. Trimming removed 6 bases at V and 8 bases at J, with 11 bases between. CDR1 and CDR2 from the germline V gene are MNHNS and SASEGT. This CDR3 is 12 amino acids long. In DNA form, the CDR3 reads TGTGCCAGCAGAGGCCCAAGTGACACCATATATTTT. Translation gives CASRGPSDTIYF.

The CDR3 spells CASSTGYNSPLHF. In DNA, the CDR3 is TGTGCCAGCAGTACGGGGTATAATTCACCCCTCCACTTT. The chain links TRBV6-5 to TRBJ1-6, with no clear D. The CDR3 runs 13 residues. The V end was cut by 5 bases, the J end by 4 bases, with 6 bases between. CDR1 and CDR2 from the germline V gene are MNHEY and SVGAGI.

Here the CDR3 reads CASSPPGVSYGYTF. DNA of the CDR3: TGTGCCAGCAGCCCTCCGGGGGTATCCTATGGCTACACCTTC. The chain uses TRBV7-2 and TRBJ1-2, with a tentative D call TRBD1 (5 bases). There are 14 residues in the CDR3. V was cut by 5 bases and J by 4 bases, with 14 bases left in between. Looked up from germline, CDR1 is SGHTA and CDR2 is FQGNSA.

With regard to this clonotype: A read error is likely, as this CDR3 ends without the conserved phenylalanine or tryptophan. V usage is TRBV4-1 and J usage is TRBJ2-7; 11 nucleotides align to TRBD2. Germline trimming cut 1 base from V and 0 bases from J; bases unmatched to any gene: 5. The germline gives CDR1 MGHRA, CDR2 YSYEKL. CDR3 size: 17 residues. The CDR3 loop is CASSQGPGLAVSYEQYC. The CDR3 DNA is TGCGCCAGCAGCCAAGGCCCGGGACTAGCGGTCTCCTACGAGCAGTACTGC.

The V and J genes are TRBV11-2 and TRBJ1-2; maybe TRBD1 (6 bases). V was clipped by 3 bases and J by 8 bases, with 10 bases between them. This CDR3 comprises 12 residues. Germline V gives CDR1 SGHAT, CDR2 FQNNGV. The CDR3 sequence is CASSFRRGGYTF. In nucleotides, the CDR3 is TGTGCCAGCAGCTTTCGTAGGGGGGGCTACACCTTC.